This TCR beta chain was sequenced in a study of cytomegalovirus exposure and HLA in healthy donors. Study-wide results and caveats: TCR beta chains numbering approximately 150 were designated cytomegalovirus-associated. An analysis done earlier found most TCR beta V segments productive about 87% or about 30% of the time.

60 Vbeta and 13 Jbeta primers were used in PCR. Here immunoSEQ multiplex PCR was the method, and the copy in TCRdb shows in-frame clones only, minus some. Its table lists tens of thousands of clones. Comments on this clone: Its antigen is unidentified.

Trimming took off 2 bases at V and 0 bases at J, with 9 bases between the two ends. Germline V lookup: CDR1 MDHEN, CDR2 SYDVKM. The CDR3 is 15 amino acids. The rearrangement links TRBV28 to TRBJ2-3; no firm D call. The sequenced material came from PBMCs. The clonotype comes from a man in his fifties in good health and CMV-seropositive. The CDR3 reads CASSLEGESTDTQYF. The CDR3 DNA reads TGTGCCAGCAGTTTAGAAGGAGAGAGCACAGATACGCAGTATTTT.